The rows below give T cell receptor beta chains drawn from one sample of a study of PD-1 blockade in classical Hodgkin lymphoma. Repertoires were generated with immunoSEQ multiplex PCR, while TCRdb's copy carries only in-frame clones and drops some. Among about 98,000 clones listed, roughly 89% were seen once. Sequenced here: peripheral blood mononuclear cells (PBMCs), sampled at baseline. All receptors come from a human donor with classical Hodgkin lymphoma. CDR3s include the opening cysteine and the closing phenylalanine or tryptophan. Each record gives: J gene, clone size, D gene, V gene, CDR3 protein, CDR3 DNA. D genes are given only for firm matches. Clone size is shown for a subset of rows, as once, few, many or a class of expanded clone.

J gene: TRBJ1-4; clone size: .; D gene: .; V gene: TRBV19; CDR3 protein: CASTEDANNEKLFF; CDR3 DNA: TGTGCCAGTACAGAAGACGCAAATAATGAAAAACTGTTTTTT
J gene: TRBJ2-3; clone size: .; D gene: TRBD1; V gene: TRBV11-3; CDR3 protein: CASSQQGSADTQYF; CDR3 DNA: TGTGCCAGCAGCCAACAGGGGTCCGCAGATACGCAGTATTTT
J gene: TRBJ2-2; clone size: .; D gene: .; V gene: TRBV5-5; CDR3 protein: CASSLGTRIELFF; CDR3 DNA: TGTGCCAGCAGCTTGGGGACAAGGATTGAGCTGTTTTTT
J gene: TRBJ1-3; clone size: .; D gene: .; V gene: TRBV7-3; CDR3 protein: CASSLVGTPSSGNTIYF; CDR3 DNA: TGTGCCAGCAGCTTAGTAGGGACACCGAGCTCTGGAAACACCATATATTTT
J gene: TRBJ1-2; clone size: .; D gene: .; V gene: TRBV18; CDR3 protein: CASSLGVGRLDGYTF; CDR3 DNA: TGTGCCAGCTCACTGGGGGTGGGGCGCCTCGATGGCTACACCTTC
J gene: TRBJ1-3; clone size: .; D gene: .; V gene: TRBV19; CDR3 protein: CASRQDTIYF; CDR3 DNA: TGTGCCAGTAGGCAGGACACCATATATTTT
J gene: TRBJ2-6; clone size: .; D gene: .; V gene: TRBV6-1; CDR3 protein: CASSVTGANVLTF; CDR3 DNA: TGTGCCAGCAGCGTGACAGGGGCCAACGTCCTGACTTTC
J gene: TRBJ2-7; clone size: .; D gene: TRBD1; V gene: TRBV27; CDR3 protein: CATHGRSPTGGYEQYF; CDR3 DNA: TGTGCAACCCACGGACGGTCCCCAACAGGGGGCTACGAGCAGTACTTC
J gene: TRBJ2-2; clone size: .; D gene: .; V gene: TRBV7-9; CDR3 protein: CASSLASGAGELFF; CDR3 DNA: TGTGCCAGCAGCTTAGCTAGTGGGGCCGGGGAGCTGTTTTTT
J gene: TRBJ1-1; clone size: few; D gene: TRBD1; V gene: TRBV9; CDR3 protein: CASSFETGRAFF; CDR3 DNA: TGTGCCAGCAGCTTCGAGACAGGGCGCGCTTTCTTT
J gene: TRBJ2-7; clone size: once; D gene: .; V gene: TRBV30; CDR3 protein: CAWSVRSSRPIEQYF; CDR3 DNA: TGTGCCTGGAGTGTACGCTCCTCCAGGCCCATCGAGCAGTACTTC
J gene: TRBJ1-4; clone size: .; D gene: TRBD1; V gene: TRBV28; CDR3 protein: CATWGQGREKLFF; CDR3 DNA: TGTGCCACCTGGGGACAGGGACGCGAAAAACTGTTTTTT
J gene: TRBJ2-5; clone size: .; D gene: .; V gene: TRBV4-1; CDR3 protein: CASSRQGETQYF; CDR3 DNA: TGCGCCAGCAGCCGCCAGGGTGAGACCCAGTACTTC
J gene: TRBJ2-3; clone size: .; D gene: .; V gene: TRBV11-2; CDR3 protein: CASSLGLAYSTDTQYF; CDR3 DNA: TGTGCCAGCAGCTTAGGTCTAGCGTATAGCACAGATACGCAGTATTTT
J gene: TRBJ2-3; clone size: .; D gene: .; V gene: TRBV6-5; CDR3 protein: CASRDTDTQYF; CDR3 DNA: TGTGCCAGCAGAGACACAGATACGCAGTATTTT
J gene: TRBJ2-3; clone size: .; D gene: TRBD1; V gene: TRBV29-1; CDR3 protein: CSANGANRGRSDDTQYF; CDR3 DNA: TGCAGCGCAAATGGGGCGAACAGGGGACGATCTGACGATACGCAGTATTTT
J gene: TRBJ2-1; clone size: .; D gene: .; V gene: TRBV28; CDR3 protein: CASIWGNHNEQFF; CDR3 DNA: TGTGCCAGCATATGGGGGAACCACAATGAGCAGTTCTTC
J gene: TRBJ2-1; clone size: .; D gene: .; V gene: TRBV18; CDR3 protein: CASSPPRRADNEQFF; CDR3 DNA: TGTGCCAGCTCACCACCCAGGCGGGCAGACAATGAGCAGTTCTTC
J gene: TRBJ2-3; clone size: .; D gene: .; V gene: TRBV27; CDR3 protein: CASSLSLRSRDTQYF; CDR3 DNA: TGTGCCAGCAGTTTATCCCTTCGAAGTCGAGATACGCAGTATTTT